This T cell receptor beta chain came from a study of blood T cell repertoires in COVID-19. Study information: Samples came from the United States, Italy and Spain, spanning acute and convalescent COVID-19. Sources were T cells, B-cell-depleted T cells, or PBMCs; the material itself was cDNA or gDNA.

Original methodology: Using reference gene primer amplification, nucleated cell counts were estimated. Clones were sequenced by immunoSEQ multiplex PCR, and TCRdb holds only the in-frame ones, with some missing. V and J calls and clone size follow that table, whereas D and trimming were derived from the DNA. The data show about 16,000 clones, with around 80% seen just once and approximately 8.4% held by the top ten. Specimen: peripheral blood. The origin of this receptor is a man between 60 and 75 years old with acute or convalescent COVID-19.

The CDR3 reads CASSDQAQGDYGYTF. CDR3 in DNA: TGTGCCAGCTCTGACCAGGCACAGGGGGACTATGGCTACACCTTC. The chain couples TRBV18 to TRBJ1-2; 8 bases fit TRBD1. In germline, CDR1 is KGHSH, CDR2 LQKENI. Losses at the gene ends were 6 bases for V and 3 bases for J; bases not matched to a gene: 9. CDR3 length: 15 amino acids.